A selection of T cell receptor beta chains follows, all from one sample in a study of blood T cell repertoires in COVID-19. The data were produced by immunoSEQ multiplex PCR, yet TCRdb's version contains in-frame clones alone and is incomplete. In the table there are approximately 500,000 clones, more than 75% of which are singletons. Material: PBMCs or T cells enriched from blood (not recorded which). Receptor source: a woman between 40 and 50 years old who had recovered from COVID-19. Both conserved end residues are part of each CDR3. Fields, in order: J gene, D gene, V gene, clone size, CDR3 protein, CDR3 DNA. D genes are given only for firm matches. Size values are once, few and many counts, or a class for expanded clones, and some rows have none.

TRBJ2-3,NA,TRBV5-1,NA,CASSLGTGIGTDTQYF,TGCGCCAGCAGCTTGGGTACAGGGATAGGCACAGATACGCAGTATTTT
TRBJ1-1,TRBD1,TRBV24-1,NA,CATSDTPAGTGNTEAFF,TGTGCCACCAGTGATACCCCTGCCGGGACAGGGAACACTGAAGCTTTCTTT
TRBJ1-1,NA,TRBV7-2,NA,CASSSLSRNTEAFF,TGTGCCAGCAGCTCTCTGTCGAGGAACACTGAAGCTTTCTTT
TRBJ2-7,TRBD2,TRBV4-3,NA,CASSQDVTSGSLLTYEQYF,TGCGCCAGCAGCCAAGATGTTACTAGCGGGAGTTTGTTGACCTACGAGCAGTACTTC
TRBJ1-1,TRBD1,TRBV18,NA,CASSAITGGLNTEAFF,TGTGCCAGCTCAGCAATAACAGGGGGACTCAACACTGAAGCTTTCTTT
TRBJ1-4,NA,TRBV5-1,NA,CASSLNLGRGNEKLFF,TGCGCCAGCAGCTTGAATCTAGGGAGGGGGAATGAAAAACTGTTTTTT
TRBJ1-4,TRBD1,TRBV5-8,NA,CASSLPGQGSEKLFF,TGTGCCAGCAGCTTACCGGGACAGGGATCTGAAAAACTGTTTTTT
TRBJ1-2,NA,TRBV27,once,CASSHQNYGYTF,TGTGCCAGCAGTCATCAGAACTATGGCTACACCTTC
TRBJ1-5,NA,TRBV6-2/TRBV6-3,NA,CASSYTPLGGSNQPQHF,TGTGCCAGCAGTTACACGCCGTTGGGGGGTAGCAATCAGCCCCAGCATTTT
TRBJ1-3,NA,TRBV6-5,NA,CATGGTLRSGNTIYF,TGTGCCACGGGGGGGACCCTCCGCTCTGGAAACACCATATATTTT
TRBJ2-5,TRBD2,TRBV9,NA,CASSAGTSGLSRETQYF,TGTGCCAGCAGCGCGGGGACTAGCGGGTTATCCCGGGAGACCCAGTACTTC
TRBJ1-1,NA,TRBV29-1,NA,CSVGQTFMNTEAFF,TGCAGCGTTGGACAGACGTTCATGAACACTGAAGCTTTCTTT
TRBJ2-7,TRBD2,TRBV7-8,NA,CASSLASTSGSPKVHEQYF,TGTGCCAGCAGCTTAGCTTCGACTAGCGGGAGCCCAAAGGTACACGAGCAGTACTTC
TRBJ2-5,TRBD2,TRBV4-3,NA,CASSQRLWEGETQYF,TGCGCCAGCAGCCAGCGTCTGTGGGAGGGGGAGACCCAGTACTTC
TRBJ2-1,NA,TRBV2,NA,CASSVNREFSYNEQFF,TGTGCCAGCAGTGTAAACAGGGAATTCTCCTACAATGAGCAGTTCTTC
TRBJ2-5,TRBD1,TRBV11-2,NA,CASSSGQGIRETQYF,TGTGCCAGCAGCTCCGGACAGGGGATTAGGGAGACCCAGTACTTC